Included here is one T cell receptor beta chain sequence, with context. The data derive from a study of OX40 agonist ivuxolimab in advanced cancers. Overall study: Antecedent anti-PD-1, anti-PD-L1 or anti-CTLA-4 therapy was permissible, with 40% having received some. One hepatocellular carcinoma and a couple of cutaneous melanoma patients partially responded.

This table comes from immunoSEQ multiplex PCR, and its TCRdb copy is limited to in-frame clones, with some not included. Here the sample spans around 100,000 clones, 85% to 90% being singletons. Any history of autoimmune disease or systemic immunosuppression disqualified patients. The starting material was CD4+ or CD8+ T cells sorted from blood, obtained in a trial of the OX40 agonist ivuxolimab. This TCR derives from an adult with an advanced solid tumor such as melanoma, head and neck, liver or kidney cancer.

The DNA for the CDR3 is TGTGCCAGCAGCCCCGGGGCCCCCTACGAGCAGTACTTC. Protein product: CASSPGAPYEQYF. This chain links TRBV5-4 with TRBJ2-7; the D gene could be TRBD1 or TRBD2 (5 bases each). The CDR3 has 13 residues. CDR1 is SGHNT and CDR2 is YYREEE in the germline V gene (reference sequence). V dropped 4 bases and J dropped 2 bases, with 10 bases sitting between them.